The clone carrying this T cell receptor beta chain turned up a few times. This CDR3 region has 14 residues. The trim removed 3 bases at V and 3 bases at J, leaving 1 base unmatched. CDR1 and CDR2 (germline): LGHNA, YNFKEQ. The authors ran a second PCR of roughly 6 to 12 cycles using a sample-barcoded 5' primer and a J-beta primer mix. TCRdb re-analysed the 5' RACE reads in MiXCR, keeping a single row per CDR3 protein. The table lists about 1.1 million distinct CDR3 sequences, 35% to 45% of them singletons. This specimen belongs to a study of blood T cells in healthy people across ages. The TCR comes from a man between 18 and 29 years old in good health. The sequenced sample consisted of blood. This chain uses TRBV4-2 with TRBJ2-5; 10 bases align to TRBD1. CDR3 in DNA: TGTGCCAGCAGCCACGGGACAGGGGAAGAGACCCAGTACTTC. Translating gives CASSHGTGEETQYF.